The subject of this entry is one TCR beta chain. The antigen is not known. The source of the sample is a study of T cell responses to AZD1222 COVID-19 vaccine. Some clones are missing from TCRdb's copy, which holds only in-frame ones; the method was immunoSEQ multiplex PCR. This sample has about 140,000 clones, with roughly 92% found just once. General study points: A rise in Spike-specific TCR breadth and depth followed two AZD1222 doses. Baseline antibody screening turned up just a handful of seropositive AZD1222 recipients. Nearly half of spike-specific TCRs reportedly target variant regions that are unmutated in the B.1.351 and B.1.1.7 variants.

The CDR3 loop spans 12 amino acids. V trimming: 8 bases; J trimming: 8 bases; junction bases outside the gene matches: 5. This specimen consisted of peripheral blood, obtained 28 days after the second AZD1222 dose. The chain has TRBV12-3 or TRBV12-4 and TRBJ1-2; 10 bases are a match to TRBD1. This TCR was recovered from an adult who received the AZD1222 COVID-19 vaccine. The DNA for the CDR3 is TGTGCCAGCTGGCGGGACAGGGGAGGCTACACCTTC. As protein: CASWRDRGGYTF.